The 5 T cell receptor beta chains below come from one sample, sequenced in a study of blood T cells in healthy people across ages. Primed by a sample-barcoded 5' primer and a J-beta primer mix, a second PCR proceeded for roughly 7 to 11 cycles. TCRdb fed the 5' RACE reads into MiXCR, producing one record per CDR3 protein. There are roughly 800,000 distinct CDR3 sequences in the sample; 30% to 45% occur only once, and under 15% lies in the top ten. Source material: blood. The source is a man aged 18 to 29 in good health.

A few counts support this clonotype. J is TRBJ2-5 and V is TRBV5-1; D is ambiguous. CDR3 length: 15 amino acids. Deletions cut 5 bases from V and 2 bases from J, with 16 bases between. Germline CDR1 reads SGHRS; CDR2 reads YFSETQ. The CDR3 region is CASSPVAGSQETQYF. The CDR3 DNA reads as TGCGCCAGCAGTCCTGTCGCAGGAAGTCAAGAGACCCAGTACTTC.

Concerning this clonotype: A clone one base away is much larger, so this may be a read error. V gene TRBV7-9 combines with J gene TRBJ2-1, with 9 bases fitting TRBD1. Germline V gene data show CDR1 as SEHNR and CDR2 as FQNEAQ (reference sequence). This CDR3 spans 14 amino acids. The DNA of the CDR3 is TGTACCAGCAGCCCGGACAGGGGCGGAAATGAGCAGTTCTTC. This translates into CTSSPDRGGNEQFF.

Of note for this clonotype: A junction boundary mismatches the germline segment, possibly from a read error. The chain joins TRBV2 to TRBJ2-1; 9 nucleotides line up with TRBD1. The CDR3 covers 15 residues. Germline V gene data show CDR1 as SNHLY and CDR2 as FYNNEI. CDR3 sequence (DNA): TGTGCCAGCAGGGGGGACAGGGCCTCCTACAATGTGCAGTTCTTC. Protein sequence: CASRGDRASYNVQFF.

This clonotype showed up just once. The CDR3 does not end in the conserved phenylalanine or tryptophan, so this is likely a read error. The limits of the CDR3 on the DNA are not certain, so only TCRdb's listed CDR3 is given. The chain carries TRBV9 and TRBJ2-5. Including both end residues, the CDR3 is 16 amino acids long. Germline CDR1 and CDR2: SGDLS and YYNGEE. The CDR3 is CASSVAGDHDGYTFGS.

This clonotype was counted between two and nine times. The chain employs TRBV12-3 or TRBV12-4 and TRBJ2-7; the D is unclear. CDR3 length equals 13 residues. V lost 5 bases and J lost 5, with 13 bases in between. The CDR3 here is CASSVQVINEQYF. CDR3 bases: TGTGCCAGCAGTGTGCAGGTAATCAACGAGCAGTACTTC.